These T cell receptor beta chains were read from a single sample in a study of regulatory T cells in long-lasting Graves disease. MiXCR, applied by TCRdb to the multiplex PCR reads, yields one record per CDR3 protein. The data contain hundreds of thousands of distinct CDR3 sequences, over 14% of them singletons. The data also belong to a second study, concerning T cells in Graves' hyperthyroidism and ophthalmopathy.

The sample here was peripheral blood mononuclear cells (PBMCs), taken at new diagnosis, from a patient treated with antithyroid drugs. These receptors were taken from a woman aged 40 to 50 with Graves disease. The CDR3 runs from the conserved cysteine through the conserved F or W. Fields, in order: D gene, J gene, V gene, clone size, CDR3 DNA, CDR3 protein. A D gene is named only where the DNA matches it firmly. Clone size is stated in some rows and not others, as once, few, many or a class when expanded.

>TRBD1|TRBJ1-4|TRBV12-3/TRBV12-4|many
TGTGCCAGCAGTCGGACAGGGGGCAACGGTGAAAAACTGTTTTTT
CASSRTGGNGEKLFF
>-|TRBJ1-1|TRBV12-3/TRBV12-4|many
TGTGCCAGCAGTTTAAGGGCAGGGATGGGGACTGAAGCTTTCTTT
CASSLRAGMGTEAFF
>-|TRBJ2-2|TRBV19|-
TGTGCCAGTAGTACCCAGAGGTCAGGGGGAGGCACCGGGGAGCTGTTTTTT
CASSTQRSGGGTGELFF
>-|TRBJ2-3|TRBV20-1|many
TGCAGTGCTAGAGGTGGGTCGAGGAGGTTGGGCACAGATACGCAGTATTTT
CSARGGSRRLGTDTQYF
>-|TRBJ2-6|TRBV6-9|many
TGTGCCAGCAGTTACTCCGTCTCTGGGGCCAACGTCCTGACTTTC
CASSYSVSGANVLTF
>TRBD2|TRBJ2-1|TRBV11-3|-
TGTGCCAGCAGCTTAAGGACTAGCGGGAGGATATGGTTCTTC
CASSLRTSGRIWFF
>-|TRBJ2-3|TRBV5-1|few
TGCGCCAGCAACGACGGCACGGTTTCCACAGATACGCAGTATTTT
CASNDGTVSTDTQYF
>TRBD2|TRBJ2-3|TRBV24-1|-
TGTGCCACCAGTGACTATCTAGCGGGTGATACGCAGTATTTT
CATSDYLAGDTQYF
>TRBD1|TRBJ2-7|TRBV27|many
TGTGCCAGCAGTTTATCGTATGACAGGGTTGGTGAGCAGTACTTC
CASSLSYDRVGEQYF
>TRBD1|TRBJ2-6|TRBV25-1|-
TGTGCCAGCAGTGGGGGACAGGGTTATTTTGGGGCCAACGTCCTGACTTTC
CASSGGQGYFGANVLTF
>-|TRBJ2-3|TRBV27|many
TGTGCCAGCAGTTTAGTCGCCACTAGCACAGATACGCAGTATTTT
CASSLVATSTDTQYF
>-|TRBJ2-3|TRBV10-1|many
TGCGCCAGCAGTGAGAGCATCGCGGGCACAGATACGCAGTATTTT
CASSESIAGTDTQYF
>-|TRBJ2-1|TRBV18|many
TGTGCCAGCTCATTGCTCTCTTCTAGCGTCGCCTCCTACAATGAGCAGTTCTTC
CASSLLSSSVASYNEQFF
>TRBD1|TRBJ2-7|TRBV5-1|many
TGCGCCAGCAGCCATGACAGGGGAGCCTACGAGCAGTACTTC
CASSHDRGAYEQYF
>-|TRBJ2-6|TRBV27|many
TGTGCCAGCACCCGGGGTGGGGCCAACGTCCTGACTTTC
CASTRGGANVLTF
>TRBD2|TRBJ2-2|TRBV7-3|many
TGTGCCAGCAGCTTACGGGGTAGCGGGAGCGGAAACACCGGGGAGCTGTTTTTT
CASSLRGSGSGNTGELFF
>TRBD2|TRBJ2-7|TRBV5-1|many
TGCGCCAGCGCCCTAGCGGGAGTAGAAGAGCAGTACTTC
CASALAGVEEQYF
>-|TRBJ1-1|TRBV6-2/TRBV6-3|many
TGTGCCAGCAGTGAACCCCAGGGAGTATGGAACACTGAAGCTTTCTTT
CASSEPQGVWNTEAFF
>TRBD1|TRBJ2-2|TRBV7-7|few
TGTGCTAGCAGCATGACAGGGGACGGGGAGCTGTTTTTT
CASSMTGDGELFF
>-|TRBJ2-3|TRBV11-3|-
TGTGCCAGCAGCTTGGTGGCGTCTAGCACAGATACGCAGTATTTT
CASSLVASSTDTQYF
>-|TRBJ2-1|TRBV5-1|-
TGCGCCAGCAGCCTGTACGGGAGCAACCTATACAGCGATGAGCAGTTCTTC
CASSLYGSNLYSDEQFF
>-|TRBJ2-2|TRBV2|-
TGTGCCAGCAGGGGGTGGGGCAACACCGGGGAGCTGTTTTTT
CASRGWGNTGELFF
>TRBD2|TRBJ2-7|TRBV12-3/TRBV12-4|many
TGTGCCAGCAGGAGAAGCGGGAGAATCAACGAGCAGTACTTC
CASRRSGRINEQYF
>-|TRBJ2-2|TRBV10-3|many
TGTGCCATCAGTGTCTCGGAAACCGGGGAGCTGTTTTTT
CAISVSETGELFF
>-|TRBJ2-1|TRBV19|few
TGTGCCAGTAGTCCCGTGGGCGGTACTGCCAATGAGCAGTTCTTC
CASSPVGGTANEQFF
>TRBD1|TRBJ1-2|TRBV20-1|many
TGCAGTGCTTCCACAGGGGGCAGTGGCTACACCTTC
CSASTGGSGYTF
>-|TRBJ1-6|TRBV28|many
TGTGCCAGCAGTACCCTGACGTCCTCAGGGAATTCACCCCTCCACTTT
CASSTLTSSGNSPLHF
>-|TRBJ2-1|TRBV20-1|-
TGCAGTGCTAGTACCCTGAGTGGGGCTAACAATGAGCAGTTCTTC
CSASTLSGANNEQFF
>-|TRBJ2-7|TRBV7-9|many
TGTGCCAGCAGCCATCGTGGGGCTACTTCAGGGGAGCAGTACTTC
CASSHRGATSGEQYF
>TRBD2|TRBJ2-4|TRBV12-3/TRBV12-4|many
TGTGCCAGCAGTTTAGCAGCGGGGTGGCGCCATCAGTACTTC
CASSLAAGWRHQYF
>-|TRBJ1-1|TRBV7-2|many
TGTGCCAGCAGCTTAAGGTCGAGACTGAACACTGAAGCTTTCTTT
CASSLRSRLNTEAFF
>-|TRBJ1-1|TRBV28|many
TGTGCCAGCAGCCCTATCTCGCCGACGAACACTGAAGCTTTCTTT
CASSPISPTNTEAFF
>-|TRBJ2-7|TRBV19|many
TGTGCCAGTAGTATCCAGGACAGACGCCGCGAGCAGTACTTC
CASSIQDRRREQYF
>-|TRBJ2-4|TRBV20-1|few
TGCAGTGCTAGGGTCGGAAACATTCAGTACTTC
CSARVGNIQYF
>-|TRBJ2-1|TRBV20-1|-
TGCAGTGCTAGGGGGAGCGGCTTCGACTACAATGAGCAGTTCTTC
CSARGSGFDYNEQFF
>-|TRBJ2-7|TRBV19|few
TGTGCCAGTAGTATAGAAGCATCCTACGAGCAGTACTTC
CASSIEASYEQYF
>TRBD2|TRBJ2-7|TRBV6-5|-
TGTGCCAGCAGTTACCCCGATTGGACTAGCGGGAGAGGGAACCACGAGCAGTACTTC
CASSYPDWTSGRGNHEQYF
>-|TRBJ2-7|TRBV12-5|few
TGTGCTAGTGGTTTGGTAGTAGCGTTACACTACGAGCAGTACTTC
CASGLVVALHYEQYF
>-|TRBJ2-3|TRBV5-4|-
TGTGCCAGCAGCTTGGCCGGCCTCAGGGGGACTGACACAGATACGCAGTATTTT
CASSLAGLRGTDTDTQYF
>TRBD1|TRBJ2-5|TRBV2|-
TGTGCCAGCAGTGAACCCGGGACAGGGGGAGTAGAGACCCAGTACTTC
CASSEPGTGGVETQYF
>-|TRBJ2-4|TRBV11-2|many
TGTGCCAGCAGCTTAGAAGGGGGCATTCAGTACTTC
CASSLEGGIQYF